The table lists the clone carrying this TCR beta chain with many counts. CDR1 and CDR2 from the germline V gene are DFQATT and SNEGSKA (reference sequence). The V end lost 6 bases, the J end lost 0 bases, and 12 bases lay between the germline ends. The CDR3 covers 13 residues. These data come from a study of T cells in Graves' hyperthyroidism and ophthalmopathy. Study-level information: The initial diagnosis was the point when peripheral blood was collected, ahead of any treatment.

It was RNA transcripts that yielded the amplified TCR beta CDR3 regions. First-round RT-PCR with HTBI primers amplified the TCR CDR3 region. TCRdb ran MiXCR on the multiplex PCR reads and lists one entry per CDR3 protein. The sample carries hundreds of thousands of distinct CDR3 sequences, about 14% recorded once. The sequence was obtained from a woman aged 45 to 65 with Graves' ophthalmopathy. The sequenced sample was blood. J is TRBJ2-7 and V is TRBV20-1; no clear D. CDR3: CSAHRTLSYEQYF. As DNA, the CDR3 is TGCAGTGCCCACCGGACCCTCTCCTACGAGCAGTACTTC.